The rows below give T cell receptor beta chains drawn from one sample of a study of early T cells in non-severe SARS-CoV-2 infection. TCRdb used MiXCR to reprocess the 5' RACE reads, holding one entry per CDR3 protein. Of fewer than 85,000 distinct CDR3 sequences listed, 16% are singletons. What was sequenced was whole blood. The receptors derive from an adult who was a healthcare worker with PCR-confirmed SARS-CoV-2 infection or an uninfected control (not recorded which). Both conserved end residues are part of each CDR3. The order of the fields is J gene, D gene, CDR3 length, clone size, V gene, CDR3 protein, CDR3 DNA. A D gene is named only where the DNA matches it firmly. Size values are once, few and many counts, or a class for expanded clones, and some rows have none.

>TRBJ2-3|-|14|few|TRBV19
CASSSLSQPSTQYF
TGTGCCAGTAGTTCCCTTAGTCAACCGAGTACGCAGTATTTT
>TRBJ1-2|-|18|few|TRBV12-3/TRBV12-4
CASSFRMEATGLGDGYTF
TGTGCCAGCAGTTTTAGGATGGAAGCCACAGGGTTAGGCGATGGCTACACCTTC
>TRBJ1-2|-|13|few|TRBV27
CASSFSASYGYTF
TGTGCCAGCAGTTTTTCGGCGTCCTATGGCTACACCTTC
>TRBJ1-2|-|15|-|TRBV5-6
CASSFIDRTNYGYTF
TGTGCCAGCAGCTTTATTGACAGAACAAACTATGGCTACACCTTC
>TRBJ2-7|-|15|once|TRBV7-2
CASSLADGSSYEQYF
TGTGCCAGCAGCTTAGCTGACGGTTCCTCCTACGAGCAGTACTTC
>TRBJ2-1|-|15|-|TRBV7-6
CASSSGQSLRNEQFF
TGTGCCAGCAGCTCCGGCCAAAGCCTCCGCAATGAGCAGTTCTTC
>TRBJ1-5|-|15|few|TRBV7-2
CASSLALHSNQPQHF
TGTGCCAGCAGCTTAGCACTTCATAGCAATCAGCCCCAGCATTTT
>TRBJ1-1|-|14|-|TRBV5-6
CASSWGGRSREAFF
TGTGCCAGCAGCTGGGGGGGCAGATCCCGCGAAGCTTTCTTT
>TRBJ1-1|-|14|few|TRBV29-1
CSVEEVGGDTEAFF
TGCAGCGTTGAAGAAGTAGGGGGGGACACTGAAGCTTTCTTT
>TRBJ2-2|TRBD2|17|-|TRBV24-1
CATSDQGTSEMTGELFF
TGTGCCACCAGTGACCAGGGGACTAGCGAGATGACCGGGGAGCTGTTTTTT
>TRBJ2-7|TRBD2|14|-|TRBV6-2/TRBV6-3
CASSYGGGAFEQYF
TGTGCCAGCAGTTACGGCGGGGGGGCCTTCGAGCAGTACTTC
>TRBJ2-2|-|13|-|TRBV7-9
CASTSPSGEELFF
TGTGCCAGCACCTCTCCCTCAGGGGAGGAGCTGTTTTTT
>TRBJ1-1|-|10|few|TRBV12-3/TRBV12-4
CASARVEAFF
TGTGCCTCGGCGCGAGTGGAAGCTTTCTTT
>TRBJ2-7|-|11|-|TRBV29-1
CSAYGGYEQYF
TGCAGCGCCTACGGAGGGTACGAGCAGTACTTC
>TRBJ1-4|TRBD1|15|-|TRBV12-3/TRBV12-4
CASSSDRRPNEKLFF
TGTGCCAGCAGTTCGGACAGGAGACCTAATGAAAAACTGTTTTTT
>TRBJ2-1|TRBD1|15|many|TRBV7-3
CASSLGQSPYNEQFF
TGTGCCAGCAGCCTGGGACAGTCACCTTACAATGAGCAGTTCTTC